Listed here are 28 T cell receptor beta chains from one sample, sequenced in a study of blood T cell repertoires in COVID-19. Sequencing used immunoSEQ multiplex PCR; TCRdb keeps in-frame clones, though not all of them. The sample consists of approximately 150,000 clones, 85% to 90% of them appearing once. Sequencing was performed on peripheral blood. These receptors originate from a man in his fifties with active or convalescent COVID-19.

The J gene is TRBJ2-3, the V gene TRBV29-1; TRBD1 is a possible D gene (5 bases). The CDR3 sequence is 14 residues long. V lost 3 bases and J lost 2, with 12 bases in between. Germline assignment: CDR1 SQVTM and CDR2 ANQGSEA. The DNA for the CDR3 is TGCAGCGTTGATACGACAGAAATCACAGATACGCAGTATTTT. Its protein is CSVDTTEITDTQYF.

This sequence joins TRBV4-2 and TRBJ2-7; D not resolved. The CDR3 spans 15 residues. Germline V lookup: CDR1 LGHNA, CDR2 YNFKEQ. Trimming left V 4 bases short and J 0 bases short, with 13 bases between. The CDR3 reads CASSPDRRSSYEQYF. The CDR3 DNA is TGTGCCAGCAGCCCTGATCGGAGAAGCTCCTACGAGCAGTACTTC.

J is TRBJ2-1 and V is TRBV7-6, with 10 bases lining up with TRBD2. The germline CDR1 and CDR2 sequences are SGHVS and FNYEAQ. After removal of 3 bases from V and 5 bases from J, the junction contained 7 bases not matched to a gene. This CDR3 spans 16 amino acids. The CDR3 coding sequence is TGTGCCAGCAGCTTGGCGACTAGCGGGTCTCACAATGAGCAGTTCTTC. Encoded protein: CASSLATSGSHNEQFF.

The CDR3 region is CASSQGTSGISEQFF. Here the CDR3 DNA reads TGTGCCAGCAGCCAAGGGACTAGCGGGATAAGTGAGCAGTTCTTC. The V and J genes are TRBV4-2 and TRBJ2-1; TRBD2 matches at 12 bases. The CDR3 length is 15 residues. Losses at the gene ends were 1 base for V and 9 bases for J; bases not matched to a gene: 4. Germline V gene lookup returns CDR1 LGHNA and CDR2 YNFKEQ.

V and J are TRBV5-1 and TRBJ2-1; 7 positions match TRBD2. There are 16 residues in the CDR3. Germline V CDR1 and CDR2: SGHRS, YFSETQ. Trimming removed 6 bases from V and 4 bases from J; junction bases left unmatched: 13. The CDR3 region is CASTPYAGVKYNEQFF. CDR3 DNA sequence: TGCGCCAGCACCCCGTACGCGGGAGTGAAATACAATGAGCAGTTCTTC. Filled out from reference TRBV5-1 and TRBJ2-1, the complete variable domain reads KAGVTQTPRYLIKTRGQQVTLSCSPISGHRSVSWYQQTPGQGLQFLFEYFSETQRNKGNFPGRFSGRQFSNSRSEMNVSTLELGDSALYLCASTPYAGVKYNEQFFGPGTRLTVL.

This chain links TRBV13 with TRBJ1-2; TRBD1 agrees at 7 bases. This CDR3 region has 14 residues. In germline, CDR1 is PRHDT, CDR2 FYEKMQ (reference sequence). The V gene end was trimmed by 4 bases and the J gene end by 0 bases; junction bases not matched to a gene: 2. The CDR3 DNA reads TGTGCCAGCAGCTATGGACAGGCTAACTATGGCTACACCTTC. The encoded protein is CASSYGQANYGYTF. The full variable domain, its missing parts supplied by reference TRBV13 and TRBJ1-2, is AAGVIQSPRHLIKEKRETATLKCYPIPRHDTVYWYQQGPGQDPQFLISFYEKMQSDKGSIPDRFSAQQFSDYHSELNMSSLELGDSALYFCASSYGQANYGYTFGSGTRLTVV.

The chain is built from TRBV5-1 and TRBJ2-2; 10 positions match TRBD2. The CDR3 runs 16 residues. The V and J ends lost 5 bases and 4 bases, in that order; junction bases with no gene match: 8. The germline V gene encodes CDR1 SGHRS and CDR2 YFSETQ. CDR3 in amino acids: CASRRASGSRTGELFF. CDR3 DNA sequence: TGCGCCAGCAGGAGGGCTAGCGGGAGTCGCACCGGGGAGCTGTTTTTT.

The chain has TRBV28 and TRBJ2-7, with unresolved D. Per the germline V gene, CDR1 is MDHEN and CDR2 is SYDVKM. The CDR3 has 15 amino acids. V lost 2 bases, J lost 3 bases, and 14 bases lay in between. The CDR3 DNA reads as TGTGCCAGCAGTTTAAGAAACAGAGAATACTACGAGCAGTACTTC. This gives the protein CASSLRNREYYEQYF.

J is TRBJ2-1 and V is TRBV2, with 8 bases lining up with TRBD1. Germline V lookup: CDR1 SNHLY, CDR2 FYNNEI. Losses at the gene ends were 3 bases for V and 8 bases for J; bases not matched to a gene: 9. The CDR3 sequence is 15 residues long. This chain's CDR3 is CASSEGDRSFHEQFF. CDR3 nucleotides: TGTGCCAGCAGTGAGGGGGACAGGAGTTTTCATGAGCAGTTCTTC.

The CDR3 DNA reads TGCGCCAGCAGCTCCGGACAGGGGTATTCTAGCACAGATACGCAGTATTTT. Protein sequence: CASSSGQGYSSTDTQYF. This rearrangement joins TRBV5-1 to TRBJ2-3; the match to TRBD1 covers 9 bases. Germline values: CDR1 SGHRS, CDR2 YFSETQ. CDR3 length: 17 residues. The trim removed 3 bases at V and 0 bases at J, leaving 8 bases unmatched. Filled out from reference TRBV5-1 and TRBJ2-3, the complete variable domain reads KAGVTQTPRYLIKTRGQQVTLSCSPISGHRSVSWYQQTPGQGLQFLFEYFSETQRNKGNFPGRFSGRQFSNSRSEMNVSTLELGDSALYLCASSSGQGYSSTDTQYFGPGTRLTVL.

The V call is TRBV10-3, the J call TRBJ1-1; TRBD1 aligns across 7 bases. J was trimmed by 2 bases and V by 6 bases; bases with no gene match: 6. The CDR3 has 14 residues. CDR1 and CDR2 (germline): ENHRY, SYGVKD. The CDR3 DNA sequence: TGTGCCATCAGAGAAACAGGGGTTAACACTGAAGCTTTCTTT. Its protein is CAIRETGVNTEAFF.

The J gene is TRBJ1-3, the V gene TRBV28; TRBD1 matches at 7 bases. The CDR3 spans 13 residues. Germline CDR1 reads MDHEN; CDR2 reads SYDVKM. After removal of 7 bases from V and 4 bases from J, the junction contained 4 bases not matched to a gene. This CDR3 is CASIRGAGNTIYF. As DNA, the CDR3 is TGTGCCAGCATCAGGGGGGCAGGAAACACCATATATTTT.

The CDR3 DNA sequence: TGTGCCAGCAGACCGGAGTACAATGAGCAGTTCTTC. This sequence encodes CASRPEYNEQFF. The chain couples TRBV28 to TRBJ2-1; D gene uncertain. Per the germline V gene, CDR1 is MDHEN and CDR2 is SYDVKM. Trimming took 6 bases from V and 4 from J, leaving 7 bases between them. The length of the CDR3 is 12 residues.

This clone turned up a few times. CDR3 sequence: CASSPGQGAFYEQYF. In DNA, the CDR3 is TGTGCCAGCAGCCCGGGACAGGGGGCGTTCTACGAGCAGTACTTC. The chain recombines TRBV5-4 with TRBJ2-7, with 12 positions matching TRBD1. V was pared by 4 bases and J by 3 bases, with 5 bases of the junction left unmatched. The CDR3 covers 15 residues. CDR1 SGHNT and CDR2 YYREEE come from the germline V gene (reference sequence).

This chain connects TRBV18 to TRBJ1-1; 10 nucleotides align to TRBD1. The germline CDR1 and CDR2 sequences are KGHSH and LQKENI. There are 12 residues in the CDR3. J gave up 6 bases and V 5 bases, and 0 bases lay outside the gene matches. The CDR3 protein is CASSGQGAEAFF. For the CDR3, the DNA is TGTGCCAGCTCAGGACAGGGGGCTGAAGCTTTCTTT. Supplemented by reference TRBV18 and TRBJ1-1, the full variable domain reads NAGVMQNPRHLVRRRGQEARLRCSPMKGHSHVYWYRQLPEEGLKFMVYLQKENIIDESGMPKERFSAEFPKEGPSILRIQQVVRGDSAAYFCASSGQGAEAFFGQGTRLTVV.

Of note for this clone: This CDR3 is also generated by other DNA sequences in the sample. This sequence joins TRBV5-1 and TRBJ2-1, with 10 bases lining up with TRBD2. J lost 3 bases, V lost 8 bases, and 2 bases had no gene match. This CDR3 is built from 13 residues. Germline CDR1 is SGHRS and CDR2 is YFSETQ. CDR3 nucleotide sequence: TGCGCCAGTAGGACTAGCGGCTACAATGAGCAGTTCTTC. This codes for CASRTSGYNEQFF.

The rearrangement links TRBV29-1 to TRBJ2-7; 10 bases line up with TRBD1. This CDR3 spans 16 amino acids. J was trimmed by 2 bases and V by 0 bases; bases with no gene match: 7. Germline V CDR1 and CDR2: SQVTM, ANQGSEA. CDR3 in amino acids: CSVEDPRTGGTYEQYF. CDR3 sequence (DNA): TGCAGCGTTGAAGATCCCCGGACAGGGGGTACCTACGAGCAGTACTTC.

V gene TRBV4-1 combines with J gene TRBJ1-4; possible D gene TRBD1, 5 bases. Looked up from germline, CDR1 is MGHRA and CDR2 is YSYEKL. Trimming removed 0 bases from V and 7 bases from J, with 9 bases in between. The CDR3 loop spans 14 amino acids. In nucleotides, the CDR3 is TGCGCCAGCAGCCAAGATGGGGCAGGTGAAAAACTGTTTTTT. Encoded protein: CASSQDGAGEKLFF.

V usage is TRBV9 and J usage is TRBJ2-3; weak D call: TRBD2 (5 bases). Looked up from germline, CDR1 is SGDLS and CDR2 is YYNGEE. The CDR3 contains 17 residues. V was shortened by 0 bases and J by 5 bases, with 19 bases between the two germline ends. CDR3 sequence: CASSVEDFPSFIDTQYF. Here the CDR3 DNA reads TGTGCCAGCAGCGTAGAGGACTTCCCCAGTTTTATAGATACGCAGTATTTT.

The chain uses TRBV27 and TRBJ2-3, with TRBD1 matching 8 bases. This CDR3 region has 14 residues. Germline V lookup: CDR1 MNHEY, CDR2 SMNVEV (reference sequence). V lost 10 bases to trimming and J lost 3 bases; unmatched junction nucleotides: 9. CDR3 residues: CATSDRAGTDTQYF. As DNA, the CDR3 is TGTGCCACCTCGGACAGGGCGGGAACAGATACGCAGTATTTT.

The V gene is TRBV28, the J gene TRBJ1-5; the D gene is possibly TRBD1 (5 bases). Germline values: CDR1 MDHEN, CDR2 SYDVKM. This CDR3 contains 16 residues. Trimming took off 5 bases at V and 2 bases at J, with 16 bases between the two ends. Written as DNA, the CDR3 is TGTGCCAGCAGTACCCCTCAGGGCTACGGCAATCAGCCCCAGCATTTT. Its translation: CASSTPQGYGNQPQHF.

V is TRBV6-6 and J is TRBJ2-7; 10 bases line up with TRBD1. The germline CDR1 and CDR2 sequences are MNHNY and SVGAGI (reference sequence). The CDR3 extends over 15 amino acids. V gave up 6 bases and J gave up 3 bases; unmatched junction bases: 8. CDR3 sequence: CASRGTGDEGYEQYF. Written as DNA, the CDR3 is TGTGCCAGCAGGGGGACAGGGGATGAAGGCTACGAGCAGTACTTC.

The chain links TRBV4-1 to TRBJ1-1, with no clear D. The V gene lost 1 base and the J gene lost 1 base, with 13 bases spanning the gap. Germline loops: CDR1 MGHRA, CDR2 YSYEKL. The CDR3 length is 16 residues. The CDR3 sequence is CASSQGLRVRNTEAFF. The CDR3 bases are TGCGCCAGCAGCCAAGGACTAAGGGTGAGGAACACTGAAGCTTTCTTT.

This clone was detected once. The J gene is TRBJ1-6, the V gene TRBV2; 7 bases are shared with TRBD1. Trimming removed 5 bases from V and 1 base from J; junction bases left unmatched: 2. The CDR3 sequence is 15 residues long. The germline V gene encodes CDR1 SNHLY and CDR2 FYNNEI. The CDR3 DNA sequence: TGTGCCAGCAGTAGACAGGGTTCCTATAATTCACCCCTCCACTTT. Protein: CASSRQGSYNSPLHF.

The V gene is TRBV10-1, the J gene TRBJ1-1, with D hard to call. CDR1 WNHNN and CDR2 SYGVQD come from the germline V gene (reference sequence). The V gene lost 7 bases and the J gene lost 3 bases, with 9 bases spanning the gap. CDR3 length: 12 residues. The CDR3 spells CASTGVDTEAFF. In DNA form, the CDR3 reads TGCGCCAGCACCGGAGTAGACACTGAAGCTTTCTTT.

The V and J genes are TRBV4-2 and TRBJ1-2; 8 bases are a match to TRBD1. This CDR3 has 16 amino acids. V lost 0 bases, J lost 7 bases, and 10 bases stayed unmatched. Germline V gene data show CDR1 as LGHNA and CDR2 as YNFKEQ. CDR3 amino acids: CASSQDDVRGRGGYTF. Written as DNA, the CDR3 is TGTGCCAGCAGCCAAGATGACGTCAGGGGGCGAGGTGGCTACACCTTC.

The genes are TRBV3-1 (or the pseudogene TRBV3-2) and TRBJ2-5; 10 nucleotides match TRBD1. The germline V gene has CDR1 LGHDT and CDR2 YNNKEL (reference sequence). The CDR3 extends over 14 amino acids. V shed 0 bases and J 10 bases; nucleotides not matched to a gene: 5. The CDR3 DNA is TGTGCCAGCAGCCAAGAAGGGACAGGGGCCATCCAGTACTTC. Translated: CASSQEGTGAIQYF.

This chain connects TRBV7-6 to TRBJ2-4; possible D gene TRBD1, 6 bases. The CDR3 totals 17 residues. V was cut by 5 bases and J by 0 bases, with 17 bases left in between. The V gene's germline CDR1 is SGHVS and CDR2 FNYEAQ. The CDR3 loop reads CASSLRTENIAKNIQYF. The CDR3 DNA sequence: TGTGCCAGCAGCCTTCGGACAGAAAATATAGCCAAAAACATTCAGTACTTC.